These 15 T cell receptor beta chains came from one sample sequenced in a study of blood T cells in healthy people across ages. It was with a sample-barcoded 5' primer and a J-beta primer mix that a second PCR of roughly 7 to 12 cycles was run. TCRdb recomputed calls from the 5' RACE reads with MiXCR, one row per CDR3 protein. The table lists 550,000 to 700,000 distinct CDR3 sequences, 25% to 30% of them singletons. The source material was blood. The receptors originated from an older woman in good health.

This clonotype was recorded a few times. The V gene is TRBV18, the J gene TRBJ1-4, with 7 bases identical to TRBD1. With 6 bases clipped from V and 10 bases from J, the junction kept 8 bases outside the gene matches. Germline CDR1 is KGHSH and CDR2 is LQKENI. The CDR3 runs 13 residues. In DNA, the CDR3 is TGTGCCAGCTCGACAGGGACCGACGGAAAACTGTTTTTT. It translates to CASSTGTDGKLFF.

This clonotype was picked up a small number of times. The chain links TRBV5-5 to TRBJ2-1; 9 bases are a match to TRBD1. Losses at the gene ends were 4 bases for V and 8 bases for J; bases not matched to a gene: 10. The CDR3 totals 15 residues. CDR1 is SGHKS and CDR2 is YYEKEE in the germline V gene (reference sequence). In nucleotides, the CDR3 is TGTGCCAGCAGCCTCCGGGACAGGGAATCGGATGAGCAGTTCTTC. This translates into CASSLRDRESDEQFF. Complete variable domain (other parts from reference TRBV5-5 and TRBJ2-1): DAGVTQSPTHLIKTRGQQVTLRCSPISGHKSVSWYQQVLGQGPQFIFQYYEKEERGRGNFPDRFSARQFPNYSSELNVNALLLGDSALYLCASSLRDRESDEQFFGPGTRLTVL.

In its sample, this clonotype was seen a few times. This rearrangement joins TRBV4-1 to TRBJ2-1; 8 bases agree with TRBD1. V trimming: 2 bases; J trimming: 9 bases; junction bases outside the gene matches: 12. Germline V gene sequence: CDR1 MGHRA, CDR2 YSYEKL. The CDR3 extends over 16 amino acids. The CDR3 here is CASSQSGQGASVEQFF. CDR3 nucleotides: TGCGCCAGCAGCCAATCGGGGCAGGGGGCTTCGGTTGAGCAGTTCTTC.

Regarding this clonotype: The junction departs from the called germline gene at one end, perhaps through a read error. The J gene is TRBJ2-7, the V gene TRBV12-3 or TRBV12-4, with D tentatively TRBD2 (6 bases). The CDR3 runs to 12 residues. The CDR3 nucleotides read TGTGCCAGCAGTTTGAACGGGAGAGCCCCTTTCTTC. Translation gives CASSLNGRAPFF.

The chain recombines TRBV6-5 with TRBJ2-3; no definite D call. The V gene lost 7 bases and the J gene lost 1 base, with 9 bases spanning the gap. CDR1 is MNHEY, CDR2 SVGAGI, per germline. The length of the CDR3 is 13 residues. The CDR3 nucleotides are TGTGCCAGCACAGCCGATGGCACAGATACGCAGTATTTT. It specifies CASTADGTDTQYF.

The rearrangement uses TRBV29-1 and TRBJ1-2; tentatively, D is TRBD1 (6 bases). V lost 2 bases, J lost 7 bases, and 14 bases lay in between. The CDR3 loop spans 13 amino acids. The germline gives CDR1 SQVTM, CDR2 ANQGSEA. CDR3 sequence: CSVEQRGRGGYTF. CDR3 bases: TGCAGCGTTGAACAGAGGGGCAGGGGTGGCTACACCTTC.

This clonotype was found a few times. The CDR3 coding sequence is TGTGCTAGTGGTTTCCCGGGAGGTGGGGAGACCCAGTACTTC. It is translated as CASGFPGGGETQYF. The chain joins TRBV12-5 to TRBJ2-1, with 7 bases identical to TRBD2. The J call may be wrong; the DNA end is better matched by TRBJ2-5. Germline V gene data show CDR1 as LGHNT and CDR2 as FRNRAP. The CDR3 has 14 residues.

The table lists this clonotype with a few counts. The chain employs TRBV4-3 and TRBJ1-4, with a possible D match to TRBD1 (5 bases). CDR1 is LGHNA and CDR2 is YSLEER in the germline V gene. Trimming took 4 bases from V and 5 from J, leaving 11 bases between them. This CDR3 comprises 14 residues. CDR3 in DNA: TGCGCCAGCAGCCCCAGGGCGGTGAATGAAAAACTGTTTTTT. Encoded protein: CASSPRAVNEKLFF.

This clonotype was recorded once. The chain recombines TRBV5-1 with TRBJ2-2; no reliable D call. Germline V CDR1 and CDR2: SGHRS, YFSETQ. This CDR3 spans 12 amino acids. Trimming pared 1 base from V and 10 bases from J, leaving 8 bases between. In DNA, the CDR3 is TGCGCCAGCAGCTTGCGTCTCTCGGAGCTGTTTTTT. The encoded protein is CASSLRLSELFF. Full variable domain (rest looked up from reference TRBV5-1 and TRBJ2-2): KAGVTQTPRYLIKTRGQQVTLSCSPISGHRSVSWYQQTPGQGLQFLFEYFSETQRNKGNFPGRFSGRQFSNSRSEMNVSTLELGDSALYLCASSLRLSELFFGEGSRLTVL.

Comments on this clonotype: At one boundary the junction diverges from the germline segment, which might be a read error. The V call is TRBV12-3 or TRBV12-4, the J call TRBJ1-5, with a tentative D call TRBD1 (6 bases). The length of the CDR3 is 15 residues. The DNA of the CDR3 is TGTGCCAGCAGTTTGAAGGGGGATAGCAGTCAGCCCCAGCATTTT. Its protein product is CASSLKGDSSQPQHF.

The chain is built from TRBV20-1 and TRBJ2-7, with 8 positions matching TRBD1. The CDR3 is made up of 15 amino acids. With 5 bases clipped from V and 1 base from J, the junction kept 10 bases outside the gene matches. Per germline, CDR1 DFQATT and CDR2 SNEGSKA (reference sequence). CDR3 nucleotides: TGCAGTGCTGAAAATCTCGGGACAGGTTCCTACGAGCAGTACTTC. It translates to CSAENLGTGSYEQYF.

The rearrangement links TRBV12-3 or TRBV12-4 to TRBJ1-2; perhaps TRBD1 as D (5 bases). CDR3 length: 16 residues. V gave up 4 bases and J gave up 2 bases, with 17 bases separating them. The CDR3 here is CASSSIQRRGNYGYTF. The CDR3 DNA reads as TGTGCCAGCAGTTCCATACAACGCCGGGGGAACTATGGCTACACCTTC.

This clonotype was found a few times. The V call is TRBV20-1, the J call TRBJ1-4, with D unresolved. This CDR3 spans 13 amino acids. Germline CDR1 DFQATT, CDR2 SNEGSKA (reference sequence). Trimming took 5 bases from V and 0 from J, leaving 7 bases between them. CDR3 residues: CSAQLSTNEKLFF. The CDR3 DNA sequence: TGCAGTGCTCAACTGTCAACTAATGAAAAACTGTTTTTT.

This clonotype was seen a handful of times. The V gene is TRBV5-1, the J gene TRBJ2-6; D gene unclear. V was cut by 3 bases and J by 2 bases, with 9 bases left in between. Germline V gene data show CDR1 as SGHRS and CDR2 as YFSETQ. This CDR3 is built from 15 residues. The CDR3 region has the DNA TGCGCCAGCAGCTCGTCCGACCCTGGGGCCAACGTCCTGACTTTC. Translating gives CASSSSDPGANVLTF.

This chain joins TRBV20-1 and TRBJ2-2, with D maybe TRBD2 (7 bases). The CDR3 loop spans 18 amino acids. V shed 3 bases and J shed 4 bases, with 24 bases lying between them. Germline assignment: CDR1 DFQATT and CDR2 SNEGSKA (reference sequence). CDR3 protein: CSASRLGGGASGTGELFF. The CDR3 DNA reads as TGCAGTGCTAGTCGCCTGGGAGGGGGGGCCTCGGGCACCGGGGAGCTGTTTTTT.